The 23 T cell receptor beta chains reported below all come from one sample, sequenced in a study of regulatory T cells in long-lasting Graves disease. The time point denotes: newly diagnosed GD, antithyroid drugs for less than 3 months. TCR sequences were obtained from RNA taken from PBMCs. CDR3-region Arm-PCR and iRepertoire HTBI primers produced the TCR beta libraries. TCRdb fed the multiplex PCR reads into MiXCR, producing one record per CDR3 protein. The sample carries hundreds of thousands of distinct CDR3 sequences, around 16% recorded once. These data also formed part of another study, on T cells in Graves' hyperthyroidism and ophthalmopathy.

The sample consisted of peripheral blood mononuclear cells (PBMCs), taken at new diagnosis, from a patient treated with antithyroid drugs. The receptors here all came from a man younger than 35 with Graves disease.

Worth noting for this clonotype: It is likely a read error, because the conserved phenylalanine at the end of the CDR3 is missing. This rearrangement joins TRBV28 to TRBJ2-3; 7 positions agree with TRBD2. The V gene's germline CDR1 is MDHEN and CDR2 SYDVKM. Unmatched junction bases numbered 9, after V lost 4 bases and J lost 2 bases. The CDR3 covers 16 residues. In DNA form, the CDR3 reads TGTGCCAGCAGTTCGGGAGGAACGACTAACACAGATACGCAGTATCTT. This translates into CASSSGGTTNTDTQYL.

This clonotype was seen repeatedly, ten times or more. The rearrangement uses TRBV30 and TRBJ2-7; D could derive from TRBD1 or TRBD2 (5 bases each). V was cut by 5 bases and J by 4 bases, with 12 bases left in between. CDR1 GTSNPN and CDR2 SVGIG come from the germline V gene (reference sequence). The CDR3 runs 12 residues. Here the CDR3 DNA reads TGTGCCTGGCATAGCGACAGTTACGAGCAGTACTTC. It codes for CAWHSDSYEQYF.

In its sample, this clonotype was seen a few times. The chain combines TRBV11-2 with TRBJ2-7, with a weak D call TRBD1 (6 bases). The germline V gene encodes CDR1 SGHAT and CDR2 FQNNGV. CDR3 size: 14 residues. V was clipped by 2 bases and J by 2 bases, with 10 bases between them. CDR3 nucleotides: TGTGCCAGCAGCTTATCCAGGGGCCCCTACGAGCAGTACTTC. It codes for CASSLSRGPYEQYF.

The chain employs TRBV4-1 and TRBJ2-7; 8 bases are shared with TRBD1. The V segment lost 2 bases and the J segment 4 bases; nucleotides outside the gene matches: 10. The CDR3 runs 16 residues. Germline CDR1 MGHRA, CDR2 YSYEKL. CDR3 residues: CASSQPSGTGNYEQYF. The CDR3, as DNA: TGCGCCAGCAGCCAACCCTCTGGGACAGGAAATTACGAGCAGTACTTC.

This clonotype has more than one count but fewer than ten. The V gene is TRBV9, the J gene TRBJ2-2; D unclear. The CDR3 runs to 14 residues. CDR1 and CDR2 (germline): SGDLS, YYNGEE. V was cut by 0 bases and J by 0 bases, with 3 bases left in between. Written as DNA, the CDR3 is TGTGCCAGCAGCGTAGTGTCGAACACCGGGGAGCTGTTTTTT. This gives the protein CASSVVSNTGELFF.

The chain joins TRBV2 to TRBJ2-7, with 14 bases identical to TRBD2. The CDR3 runs to 15 residues. The germline CDR1 and CDR2 sequences are SNHLY and FYNNEI. Trimming took 3 bases from V and 7 from J; bases not matched to a gene: 5. The CDR3 DNA follows: TGTGCCAGCAGTGATCCGGGACTAGCGGGAGTTGAGCAGTACTTC. Translated: CASSDPGLAGVEQYF.

The rearrangement joins TRBV25-1 to TRBJ1-1, with D unclear. V lost 9 bases and J lost 7, with 18 bases in between. Germline CDR1 and CDR2: MGHDK and SYGVNS. This CDR3 comprises 13 residues. CDR3 sequence (DNA): TGTGCCAGTAGGGCCGGATTTGCGAGTGAAGCTTTCTTT. The encoded protein is CASRAGFASEAFF.

The table lists this clonotype with many counts. CDR3 coding DNA: TGCAGTGCTCACCTGGACAAGGGGGAGTACTTC. It codes for CSAHLDKGEYF. V gene TRBV20-1 combines with J gene TRBJ2-7, with D possibly TRBD1 on 6 matching bases. Trimming shortened V by 5 bases and J by 11 bases, and 16 bases separated the two germline ends. CDR3 length: 11 residues. CDR1 and CDR2 from the germline V gene are DFQATT and SNEGSKA (reference sequence).

This clonotype has only one observation. This sequence joins TRBV20-1 and TRBJ2-5, with a weak D call TRBD2 (6 bases). The CDR3 has 13 amino acids. Germline V gene sequence: CDR1 DFQATT, CDR2 SNEGSKA (reference sequence). V was shortened by 7 bases and J by 2 bases, with 14 bases between the two germline ends. CDR3 amino acids: CSGNLANQETQYF. CDR3 DNA: TGCAGTGGGAATCTAGCGAATCAAGAGACCCAGTACTTC.

The V and J genes are TRBV7-9 and TRBJ2-1; D is perhaps TRBD2 (6 bases). Trimming cost V 4 bases and J 14 bases, with 24 bases left between them. This CDR3 is built from 15 residues. From germline, CDR1 is SEHNR and CDR2 FQNEAQ (reference sequence). CDR3 amino acids: CASSSRGGLPLWKFF. CDR3 DNA sequence: TGTGCCAGCAGCTCCCGGGGTGGACTACCGCTCTGGAAGTTCTTC.

This clonotype was picked up a small number of times. This may be a read error, as it is one base from a much larger clone. Here the CDR3 omits its conserved ending phenylalanine or tryptophan, so a read error is the likely source. J is TRBJ1-1 and V is TRBV6-1; D remains ambiguous. CDR3 length: 14 amino acids. Germline CDR1 MNHNS, CDR2 SASEGT. V was shortened by 1 base and J by 8 bases, with 14 bases between the two germline ends. CDR3 bases: TGTGCCAGCAGTGAAGATGAGTCGTTTCGAGAAGCTTTCTCT. Its protein is CASSEDESFREAFS.

The chain has TRBV27 and TRBJ2-2; 7 bases match TRBD1. V lost 1 base, J lost 0 bases, and 8 bases stayed unmatched. This CDR3 comprises 18 residues. Per the germline V gene, CDR1 is MNHEY and CDR2 is SMNVEV (reference sequence). As DNA, the CDR3 is TGTGCCAGCAGTTTATACGGGACAGAGGGCTCGAACACCGGGGAGCTGTTTTTT. This codes for CASSLYGTEGSNTGELFF.

This clonotype was seen ten or more times. The chain is built from TRBV5-1 and TRBJ1-4; D perhaps matches TRBD1 (5 bases). Trimming took off 4 bases at V and 10 bases at J, with 20 bases between the two ends. The CDR3 loop spans 15 amino acids. The germline V gene encodes CDR1 SGHRS and CDR2 YFSETQ. The chain's CDR3 is CASSAGDGDSGKLFF. The CDR3 region has the DNA TGCGCCAGCAGCGCGGGGGACGGCGATTCCGGAAAACTGTTTTTT.

This clonotype showed up just a few times. The chain couples TRBV30 to TRBJ1-2; TRBD1 aligns across 8 bases. The CDR3 sequence is 13 residues long. The junction had 3 bases not matched to a gene; V was cut back by 4 bases and J by 2 bases. CDR1 GTSNPN and CDR2 SVGIG come from the germline V gene (reference sequence). The DNA of the CDR3 is TGTGCCTGGAACAGGGGGTTGAACTATGGCTACACCTTC. This sequence encodes CAWNRGLNYGYTF.

This clonotype was detected only a few times. This chain connects TRBV7-9 to TRBJ2-7; D perhaps matches TRBD2 (5 bases). CDR1 is SEHNR and CDR2 is FQNEAQ in the germline V gene (reference sequence). This CDR3 is built from 13 residues. Trimming cost V 2 bases and J 7 bases, with 12 bases left between them. The CDR3 loop reads CASSLPLAGEQYF. In DNA form, the CDR3 reads TGTGCCAGCAGCTTACCTCTAGCAGGTGAGCAGTACTTC.

This chain joins TRBV13 and TRBJ1-4; D not certain. Trimming shortened V by 4 bases and J by 5 bases, and 17 bases separated the two germline ends. The length of the CDR3 is 16 residues. Germline CDR1 reads PRHDT; CDR2 reads FYEKMQ (reference sequence). CDR3 DNA sequence: TGTGCCAGCAGCTCCCAAACAGCAAGTAAGAATGAAAAACTGTTTTTT. Its protein product is CASSSQTASKNEKLFF.

This clonotype was counted at least ten times. This chain links TRBV12-3 or TRBV12-4 with TRBJ2-2; 10 nucleotides agree with TRBD2. The CDR3 is 21 residues long. Unmatched junction bases numbered 20, after V lost 6 bases and J lost 1 base. The CDR3 DNA reads TGTGCCAGCAGACCCTTTTACCCCCCCCAGCGGGAGGGTAAGAACACCGGGGAGCTGTTTTTT. Translated: CASRPFYPPQREGKNTGELFF.

The J gene is TRBJ2-5, the V gene TRBV7-9; D call uncertain. CDR3 length: 16 residues. Germline V lookup: CDR1 SEHNR, CDR2 FQNEAQ (reference sequence). Trimming took 5 bases from V and 2 from J, leaving 18 bases between them. In nucleotides, the CDR3 is TGTGCCAGCAGCCCCCGCGCGTTAGCAGCACAAGAGACCCAGTACTTC. It encodes CASSPRALAAQETQYF.

At least ten counts were recorded for this clonotype. V is TRBV20-1 and J is TRBJ2-5; D tentatively fits TRBD1 or TRBD2 (6 bases each). Germline lookup yields CDR1 DFQATT and CDR2 SNEGSKA (reference sequence). This CDR3 is 17 amino acids long. The germline V and J ends were trimmed by 0 bases and 1 base, with 18 bases remaining between them. The CDR3 DNA follows: TGCAGTGCTAGAGATTCGGAGTCGGGGGCTTTCCAAGAGACCCAGTACTTC. Translation gives CSARDSESGAFQETQYF.

This clonotype was counted at least ten times. The chain uses TRBV18 and TRBJ2-7; possibly TRBD2 for D (5 bases). Trimming took off 0 bases at V and 5 bases at J, with 8 bases between the two ends. Germline CDR1 and CDR2: KGHSH and LQKENI. The CDR3 is 13 residues long. The CDR3 loop reads CASSPPSVDEQYF. The CDR3 region has the DNA TGTGCCAGCTCACCACCTAGCGTTGACGAGCAGTACTTC.

This clonotype has more than one count but fewer than ten. This chain joins TRBV18 and TRBJ1-1, with no clear D. Germline CDR1 and CDR2: KGHSH and LQKENI. The CDR3 runs 16 residues. The V gene lost 5 bases and the J gene lost 0 bases, with 16 bases spanning the gap. The CDR3 here is CASSVTGPPMNTEAFF. The CDR3 coding sequence is TGTGCCAGCTCAGTGACTGGACCGCCAATGAACACTGAAGCTTTCTTT.

The chain links TRBV7-3 to TRBJ2-2; D is ambiguous. The V gene lost 3 bases and the J gene lost 0 bases, with 5 bases spanning the gap. Germline values: CDR1 SGHTA, CDR2 FQGTGA. The length of the CDR3 is 14 residues. The CDR3 here is CASSFNPNTGELFF. The CDR3 coding sequence is TGTGCCAGCAGCTTTAACCCGAACACCGGGGAGCTGTTTTTT.

This clonotype was observed many times. Sequence at one end of the junction differs from germline and may be a read error. The rearrangement links TRBV11-3 to TRBJ2-5, with a possible D match to TRBD2 (6 bases). Germline-derived CDR1 and CDR2 are SGHNT and YENEEA. The CDR3 covers 15 residues. CDR3 sequence: CASSRGASDQETQYF. The CDR3 DNA follows: TGTGCCAGCAGTAGAGGGGCTAGCGACCAGGAGACCCAGTACTTC.